The 31 T cell receptor beta chains below all came from one sample that was sequenced in a study of cytomegalovirus exposure and HLA in healthy donors. Only in-frame clones appear in the TCRdb table, and some are missing; sequencing was by immunoSEQ multiplex PCR. This sample has some 110,000 clones, with 70% to 90% found just once. Input material: PBMCs. The receptors here all came from a man aged 18 to 30 in good health and CMV-seropositive.

A single count supports this clone. The genes are TRBV27 and TRBJ2-7; 11 nucleotides match TRBD1. The CDR3 spans 17 residues. Germline V gives CDR1 MNHEY, CDR2 SMNVEV (reference sequence). The V segment lost 0 bases and the J segment 1 base; nucleotides outside the gene matches: 5. The CDR3 reads CASSLSLDRGLSYEQYF. CDR3 bases: TGTGCCAGCAGTTTATCGCTGGACAGGGGGCTTTCCTACGAGCAGTACTTC.

The chain is built from TRBV29-1 and TRBJ2-2; tentatively, D is TRBD1 (5 bases). V lost 4 bases to trimming and J lost 4 bases, with 7 bases between them. CDR1 and CDR2 (germline): SQVTM, ANQGSEA. The CDR3 covers 12 residues. The CDR3 is CSVGQTTGELFF. DNA of the CDR3: TGCAGCGTTGGACAGACCACCGGGGAGCTGTTTTTT.

The gene calls are TRBV10-3 and TRBJ1-1, with TRBD1 identical over 8 bases. With 0 bases clipped from V and 3 bases from J, the junction kept 0 bases outside the gene matches. This CDR3 region has 14 residues. Germline V gene sequence: CDR1 ENHRY, CDR2 SYGVKD. The CDR3 spells CAISESTGDTEAFF. The CDR3 bases are TGTGCCATCAGTGAGTCGACAGGGGACACTGAAGCTTTCTTT.

The chain combines TRBV7-9 with TRBJ2-7; 7 bases are shared with TRBD1. The V and J ends lost 2 bases and 2 bases, in that order; junction bases with no gene match: 3. This CDR3 is 14 amino acids long. Germline assignment: CDR1 SEHNR and CDR2 FQNEAQ (reference sequence). This CDR3 reads CASSLPDRAYEQYF. CDR3 DNA: TGTGCCAGCAGCTTACCAGACAGGGCCTACGAGCAGTACTTC.

The chain joins TRBV9 to TRBJ2-2; 9 positions agree with TRBD1. Germline assignment: CDR1 SGDLS and CDR2 YYNGEE. V dropped 4 bases and J dropped 4; count of bases not matched to a gene: 8. The CDR3 totals 16 residues. CDR3: CASSFGQGLSTGELFF. The CDR3 nucleotides read TGTGCCAGCAGCTTCGGACAGGGGCTTTCCACCGGGGAGCTGTTTTTT.

The CDR3 nucleotides are TGTGCCAGCAGCCCCGGGACAGGGAATGAAAAACTGTTTTTT. Protein product: CASSPGTGNEKLFF. The chain links TRBV7-9 to TRBJ1-4; 9 bases are a match to TRBD1. J was trimmed by 5 bases and V by 5 bases; bases with no gene match: 3. The CDR3 is 14 residues long. Germline CDR1 reads SEHNR; CDR2 reads FQNEAQ (reference sequence). Combining the CDR3 with reference TRBV7-9 and TRBJ1-4 gives the whole variable domain DTGVSQNPRHKITKRGQNVTFRCDPISEHNRLYWYRQTLGQGPEFLTYFQNEAQLEKSRLLSDRFSAERPKGSFSTLEIQRTEQGDSAMYLCASSPGTGNEKLFFGSGTQLSVL.

V and J are TRBV7-2 and TRBJ1-2, with D uncertain. Germline values: CDR1 SGHTA, CDR2 FQGNSA. Trimming took 0 bases from V and 5 from J, leaving 7 bases between them. The CDR3 spans 13 residues. The CDR3 here is CASSLAERYGYTF. CDR3 DNA: TGTGCCAGCAGCTTAGCGGAGAGGTATGGCTACACCTTC. Looking up the rest from reference TRBV7-2 and TRBJ1-2 gives the full variable domain: GAGVSQSPSNKVTEKGKDVELRCDPISGHTALYWYRQSLGQGLEFLIYFQGNSAPDKSGLPSDRFSAERTGGSVSTLTIQRTQQEDSAVYLCASSLAERYGYTFGSGTRLTVV.

This sequence joins TRBV7-2 and TRBJ2-7, with 9 positions matching TRBD2. The germline V gene encodes CDR1 SGHTA and CDR2 FQGNSA. Losses at the gene ends were 1 base for V and 0 bases for J; bases not matched to a gene: 13. The CDR3 length is 19 residues. CDR3 DNA sequence: TGTGCCAGCAGCTTAGATTTGAGGGGGCTAGCGGGGAGCTCCTACGAGCAGTACTTC. Residues: CASSLDLRGLAGSSYEQYF.

This sequence joins TRBV27 and TRBJ2-1; 8 nucleotides line up with TRBD1. With 11 bases clipped from V and 0 bases from J, the junction kept 3 bases outside the gene matches. CDR1 and CDR2 from the germline V gene are MNHEY and SMNVEV (reference sequence). CDR3 length equals 13 residues. The CDR3 DNA sequence: TGTGCCGTCGGACAGGGCTCCTACAATGAGCAGTTCTTC. Protein sequence: CAVGQGSYNEQFF.

The V and J genes are TRBV2 and TRBJ2-7, with D possibly being TRBD1 (6 bases). V was clipped by 5 bases and J by 0 bases, with 17 bases between them. The CDR3 consists of 16 residues. Germline V lookup: CDR1 SNHLY, CDR2 FYNNEI. CDR3 amino acids: CASSSIRDTHSYEQYF. The CDR3 bases are TGTGCCAGCAGTTCTATCCGGGACACCCACTCCTACGAGCAGTACTTC.

The V gene is TRBV5-8, the J gene TRBJ2-2; the D gene is possibly TRBD1 (6 bases). CDR1 and CDR2 (germline): SGHTS, YDEGEE. The CDR3 is made up of 15 amino acids. V was pared by 5 bases and J by 1 base, with 12 bases between. CDR3 nucleotide sequence: TGTGCCAGCAGTCTCGTGACAGGGAACACCGGGGAGCTGTTTTTT. Protein: CASSLVTGNTGELFF.

This clone appeared many times. The V call is TRBV5-4, the J call TRBJ1-2; tentatively, D is TRBD1 (6 bases). Trimming pared 3 bases from V and 8 bases from J, leaving 26 bases between. The CDR3 covers 17 residues. CDR1 and CDR2 (germline): SGHNT, YYREEE (reference sequence). The CDR3 sequence: CASSSGLRTAPSTGYTF. The CDR3 coding sequence is TGTGCCAGCAGCTCCGGACTTCGGACAGCCCCTAGTACCGGCTACACCTTC.

CDR3 sequence (DNA): TGTGCCAGCAGGCCCAAGTCGGTCGGTTACACTGAAGCTTTCTTT. It encodes CASRPKSVGYTEAFF. This sequence joins TRBV28 and TRBJ1-1; D is undetermined. Germline V gene sequence: CDR1 MDHEN, CDR2 SYDVKM. This CDR3 is built from 15 residues. V was pared by 6 bases and J by 3 bases, with 17 bases between.

The rearrangement uses TRBV9 and TRBJ1-4, with D perhaps TRBD1 (5 bases). The CDR3 loop spans 15 amino acids. The ends were cut back, 4 bases at V and 8 bases at J, with 18 bases in the middle. From germline, CDR1 is SGDLS and CDR2 YYNGEE. The CDR3 region is CASSPWTGRAEKLFF. CDR3 sequence (DNA): TGTGCCAGCAGCCCATGGACCGGCAGGGCGGAAAAACTGTTTTTT. The whole variable domain, remainder taken from reference TRBV9 and TRBJ1-4, is DSGVTQTPKHLITATGQRVTLRCSPRSGDLSVYWYQQSLDQGLQFLIQYYNGEERAKGNILERFSAQQFPDLHSELNLSSLELGDSALYFCASSPWTGRAEKLFFGSGTQLSVL.

The J gene is TRBJ2-1, the V gene TRBV5-1; TRBD1 matches at 10 bases. The CDR3 is made up of 15 amino acids. Germline trimming cut 0 bases from V and 7 bases from J; bases unmatched to any gene: 4. Germline loops: CDR1 SGHRS, CDR2 YFSETQ. In nucleotides, the CDR3 is TGCGCCAGCAGCTTGGTGGGACAGGGGTTAAATGAGCAGTTCTTC. Protein sequence: CASSLVGQGLNEQFF.

The chain joins TRBV6-5 to TRBJ1-2; no firm D call. The germline gives CDR1 MNHEY, CDR2 SVGAGI. The CDR3 is 14 residues long. Trimming removed 7 bases at V and 6 bases at J, with 18 bases between. For the CDR3, the DNA is TGTGCCAGCACCCAAAGCGGGGTAGGAGATGGCTACACCTTC. Translated: CASTQSGVGDGYTF.

V and J are TRBV11-3 and TRBJ2-1, with TRBD1 matching over 7 bases. In germline, CDR1 is SGHNT, CDR2 YENEEA. The CDR3 is made up of 15 amino acids. J was trimmed by 5 bases and V by 4 bases; bases with no gene match: 8. This CDR3 is CASSSPGQGDNEQFF. CDR3 DNA sequence: TGTGCCAGCAGCTCCCCGGGGCAGGGGGACAATGAGCAGTTCTTC.

The gene calls are TRBV9 and TRBJ1-4; perhaps TRBD1 as D (6 bases). Germline loops: CDR1 SGDLS, CDR2 YYNGEE. This CDR3 is 14 amino acids long. Trimming removed 3 bases from V and 8 bases from J, with 14 bases in between. CDR3 in amino acids: CASSGNREGEKLFF. The CDR3 DNA is TGTGCCAGCAGCGGAAACAGGGAAGGCGAAAAACTGTTTTTT.

The rearrangement joins TRBV5-1 to TRBJ2-1, with a tentative D call TRBD2 (7 bases). V gave up 0 bases and J gave up 6 bases, with 10 bases separating them. The CDR3 sequence is 14 residues long. Germline V CDR1 and CDR2: SGHRS, YFSETQ. DNA for the CDR3: TGCGCCAGCAGCTTGGCGGGGGGCCGCAATGAGCAGTTCTTC. This codes for CASSLAGGRNEQFF.

Note on this clone: Different DNA sequences within this sample yield the same CDR3. The chain employs TRBV15 and TRBJ2-7; 10 nucleotides agree with TRBD1. Trimming at V came to 8 bases and at J to 3 bases, leaving 4 bases not matched to a gene. The CDR3 is made up of 13 amino acids. The germline gives CDR1 LNHNV, CDR2 YYDKDF (reference sequence). In nucleotides, the CDR3 is TGTGCCACCTCGCGGGACAGGGGCTACGAGCAGTACTTC. Translated: CATSRDRGYEQYF. Looking up the rest from reference TRBV15 and TRBJ2-7 gives the full variable domain: DAMVIQNPRYQVTQFGKPVTLSCSQTLNHNVMYWYQQKSSQAPKLLFHYYDKDFNNEADTPDNFQSRRPNTSFCFLDIRSPGLGDTAMYLCATSRDRGYEQYFGPGTRLTVT.

V is TRBV10-3 and J is TRBJ1-4; 7 bases map to TRBD1. The CDR3 runs 13 residues. From germline, CDR1 is ENHRY and CDR2 SYGVKD. V lost 6 bases and J lost 4; bases outside the gene matches: 2. As DNA, the CDR3 is TGTGCCATCAGGGGGACAGATAATGAAAAACTGTTTTTT. This translates into CAIRGTDNEKLFF.

This chain joins TRBV4-1 and TRBJ2-1, with TRBD1 matching 10 bases. With V trimmed by 3 bases and J by 0 bases, 14 bases remained unmatched. This CDR3 has 20 amino acids. Germline CDR1 MGHRA, CDR2 YSYEKL. CDR3 in amino acids: CASSHYRDRGQMGSYNEQFF. In DNA form, the CDR3 reads TGCGCCAGCAGCCATTACCGGGACAGGGGACAGATGGGCTCCTACAATGAGCAGTTCTTC.

The chain links TRBV4-3 to TRBJ2-5; the D gene is possibly TRBD2 (6 bases). This CDR3 is built from 16 residues. The germline V and J ends were trimmed by 0 bases and 5 bases, with 16 bases remaining between them. Germline CDR1 LGHNA, CDR2 YSLEER. CDR3 sequence reads: CASSQDRGAGSETQYF. Written as DNA, the CDR3 is TGCGCCAGCAGCCAAGATCGCGGGGCGGGCAGTGAGACCCAGTACTTC.

This rearrangement joins TRBV28 to TRBJ2-1; D gene ambiguous. Germline lookup yields CDR1 MDHEN and CDR2 SYDVKM. This CDR3 comprises 13 residues. Deletions cut 7 bases from V and 10 bases from J, with 17 bases between. The chain's CDR3 is CASTSSTASEQFF. CDR3 in DNA: TGTGCCAGCACCTCTTCGACTGCCTCAGAGCAGTTCTTC.

The genes are TRBV5-4 and TRBJ2-7; possible D gene TRBD2, 5 bases. Trimming removed 7 bases from V and 6 bases from J, with 11 bases in between. This CDR3 comprises 11 residues. The V gene's germline CDR1 is SGHNT and CDR2 YYREEE (reference sequence). CDR3 coding DNA: TGTGCCAGCCACTTCGGGGTCGAGCAGTACTTC. Translating gives CASHFGVEQYF.

The CDR3 here is CASTPGMSTEAFF. Here the CDR3 DNA reads TGTGCCAGCACCCCGGGGATGAGCACTGAAGCTTTCTTT. The gene calls are TRBV6-1 and TRBJ1-1; D not resolved. Trimming removed 7 bases at V and 4 bases at J, with 13 bases between. CDR1 MNHNS and CDR2 SASEGT come from the germline V gene. This CDR3 has 13 amino acids.

This clone came up once. This chain connects TRBV5-6 to TRBJ1-6, with D possibly matching TRBD1 (6 bases). This CDR3 spans 12 amino acids. Trimming took off 4 bases at V and 9 bases at J, with 8 bases between the two ends. Germline CDR1 reads SGHDT; CDR2 reads YYEEEE. In nucleotides, the CDR3 is TGTGCCAGCAGCCGGGACATTTCACCCCTCCACTTT. Amino acids: CASSRDISPLHF.

The V and J genes are TRBV7-8 and TRBJ2-4; possible D gene TRBD1, 6 bases. CDR1 and CDR2 (germline): SGHVS, FQNEAQ. Trimming pared 4 bases from V and 6 bases from J, leaving 13 bases between. This CDR3 region has 14 residues. The CDR3 sequence: CASSSRQETNIQYF. Written as DNA, the CDR3 is TGTGCCAGCAGCTCAAGACAGGAGACAAACATTCAGTACTTC.

J is TRBJ1-5 and V is TRBV7-8; 8 nucleotides agree with TRBD1. The V gene end was trimmed by 4 bases and the J gene end by 6 bases; junction bases not matched to a gene: 2. CDR1 and CDR2 from the germline V gene are SGHVS and FQNEAQ. The CDR3 covers 13 residues. The CDR3 region is CASSSGQVQPQHF. The CDR3 DNA reads TGTGCCAGCAGCTCGGGACAGGTTCAGCCCCAGCATTTT.

DNA of the CDR3: TGCGCCAGCAGCTCCGGGACAGAGACCGGGGAGCTGTTTTTT. Its translation: CASSSGTETGELFF. The V and J genes are TRBV5-1 and TRBJ2-2, with 7 bases lining up with TRBD1. Germline CDR1 and CDR2: SGHRS and YFSETQ. The CDR3 has 14 residues. J lost 5 bases, V lost 3 bases, and 4 bases had no gene match.

The chain recombines TRBV2 with TRBJ2-5; no firm D call. V was shortened by 2 bases and J by 2 bases, with 9 bases between the two germline ends. CDR3 length: 14 residues. The germline gives CDR1 SNHLY, CDR2 FYNNEI. The CDR3 spells CASSESANQETQYF. The CDR3 DNA reads as TGTGCCAGCAGTGAATCCGCTAATCAAGAGACCCAGTACTTC.